This passage covers 8 T cell receptor beta chains from one sample sequenced in a study of T cells in Graves' hyperthyroidism and ophthalmopathy. TCR beta CDR3 region amplification was performed from RNA transcripts. When the TCR CDR3 underwent first-round RT-PCR, the HTBI primer set was used. Each CDR3 protein is one row after TCRdb ran MiXCR on the multiplex PCR reads. The sample has hundreds of thousands of distinct CDR3 sequences; 13% to 15% are singletons. The sequenced sample was blood. These receptors were obtained from a woman between 18 and 29 years old with Graves' hyperthyroidism.

This clonotype was seen many times. J is TRBJ2-7 and V is TRBV28, with a possible D match to TRBD1 (5 bases). The V gene's germline CDR1 is MDHEN and CDR2 SYDVKM. V was shortened by 9 bases and J by 2 bases, with 14 bases between the two germline ends. The CDR3 is made up of 13 amino acids. The CDR3 protein is CASMDIGPYEQYF. The CDR3 DNA sequence: TGTGCCAGTATGGACATCGGACCCTACGAGCAGTACTTC.

This clonotype was counted between two and nine times. The rearrangement joins TRBV10-3 to TRBJ2-5, with D perhaps being TRBD1 or TRBD2 (5 bases each). Germline V gene sequence: CDR1 ENHRY, CDR2 SYGVKD. The V gene lost 6 bases and the J gene lost 4 bases, with 15 bases spanning the gap. This CDR3 spans 14 amino acids. CDR3 residues: CAISGETRGETQYF. For the CDR3, the DNA is TGTGCCATCAGCGGGGAGACAAGGGGAGAGACCCAGTACTTC.

This clonotype was counted many times. The V gene is TRBV28, the J gene TRBJ2-5; D may correspond to TRBD1 or TRBD2 (6 bases each). This CDR3 is built from 16 residues. The germline CDR1 and CDR2 sequences are MDHEN and SYDVKM. V lost 5 bases and J 5 bases, leaving 21 bases between the germline ends. The CDR3 loop is CASSLGTRGVGETQYF. The DNA of the CDR3 is TGTGCCAGCAGTCTCGGGACAAGGGGGGTTGGGGAGACCCAGTACTTC.

The chain carries TRBV6-1 and TRBJ1-4, with unresolved D. The CDR3 totals 18 residues. Trimming cost V 7 bases and J 1 base, with 22 bases left between them. CDR1 is MNHNS and CDR2 is SASEGT in the germline V gene. CDR3 loop: CASTRGGSRMVTNEKLFF. CDR3 nucleotides: TGTGCCAGCACCCGAGGAGGGTCCCGGATGGTAACTAATGAAAAACTGTTTTTT.

This clonotype appeared a few times. This CDR3 reads CASSGPLESPGELFF. The DNA of the CDR3 is TGTGCCAGCAGCGGACCTCTAGAATCTCCCGGGGAGCTGTTTTTT. This chain connects TRBV9 to TRBJ2-2; D not resolved. V lost 3 bases and J lost 6, with 15 bases in between. Germline V lookup: CDR1 SGDLS, CDR2 YYNGEE. The CDR3 consists of 15 residues.

This clonotype was counted a few times. The V and J genes are TRBV20-1 and TRBJ2-3; D gene ambiguous. The CDR3 length is 10 residues. CDR1 is DFQATT, CDR2 SNEGSKA, per germline (reference sequence). The V gene lost 7 bases and the J gene lost 3 bases, with 5 bases spanning the gap. CDR3 in DNA: TGCAGTGGAAGGACAGATACGCAGTATTTT. Translation: CSGRTDTQYF.

The sample holds many counts of this clonotype. The chain links TRBV6-5 to TRBJ2-1, with TRBD2 matching 10 bases. V shed 2 bases and J 3 bases; nucleotides not matched to a gene: 10. Germline-derived CDR1 and CDR2 are MNHEY and SVGAGI. This CDR3 spans 18 amino acids. CDR3 sequence: CASSYPQLAGEIYNEQFF. CDR3 DNA sequence: TGTGCCAGCAGTTACCCCCAGCTAGCGGGAGAGATCTACAATGAGCAGTTCTTC.

V gene TRBV29-1 combines with J gene TRBJ1-1; D is unclear. Germline lookup yields CDR1 SQVTM and CDR2 ANQGSEA. CDR3 length equals 12 residues. The V end lost 4 bases, the J end lost 2 bases, and 8 bases lay between the germline ends. The CDR3 protein is CSVVGPNTEAFF. DNA for the CDR3: TGCAGCGTTGTGGGTCCCAACACTGAAGCTTTCTTT.